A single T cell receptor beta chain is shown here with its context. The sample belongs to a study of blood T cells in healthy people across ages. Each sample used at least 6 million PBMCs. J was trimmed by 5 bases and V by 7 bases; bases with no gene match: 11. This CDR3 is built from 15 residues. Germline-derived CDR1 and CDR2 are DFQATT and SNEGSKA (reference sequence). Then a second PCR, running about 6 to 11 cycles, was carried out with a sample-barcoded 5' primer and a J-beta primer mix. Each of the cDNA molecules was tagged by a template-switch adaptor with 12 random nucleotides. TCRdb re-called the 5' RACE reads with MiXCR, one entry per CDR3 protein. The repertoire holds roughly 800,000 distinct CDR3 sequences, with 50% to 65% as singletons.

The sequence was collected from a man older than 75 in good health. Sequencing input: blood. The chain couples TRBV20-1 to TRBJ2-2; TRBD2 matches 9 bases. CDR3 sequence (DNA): TGCAGTGGGGAAGGCGGGAGGGCCGGAACCGGGGAGCTGTTTTTT. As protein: CSGEGGRAGTGELFF.